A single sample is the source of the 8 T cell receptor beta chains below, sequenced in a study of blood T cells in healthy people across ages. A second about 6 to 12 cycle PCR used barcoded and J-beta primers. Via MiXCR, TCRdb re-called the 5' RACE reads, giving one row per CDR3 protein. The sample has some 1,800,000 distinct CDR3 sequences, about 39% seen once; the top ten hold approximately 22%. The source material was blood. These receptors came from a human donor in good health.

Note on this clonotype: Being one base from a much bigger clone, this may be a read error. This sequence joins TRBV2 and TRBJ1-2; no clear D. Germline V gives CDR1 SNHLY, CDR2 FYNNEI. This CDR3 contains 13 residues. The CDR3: CAGSPGSVRGYTF. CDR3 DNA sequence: TGTGCCGGCAGTCCCGGGTCAGTGCGTGGCTACACCTTC.

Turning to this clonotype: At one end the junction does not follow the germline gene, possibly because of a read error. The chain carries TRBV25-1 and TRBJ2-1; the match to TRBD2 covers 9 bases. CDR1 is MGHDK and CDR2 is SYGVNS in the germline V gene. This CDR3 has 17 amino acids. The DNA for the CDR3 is TGTGCCAGCAGTGAATTCGGTTTCGCGGGGGGGGACAATGAGCAGTTCTTT. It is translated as CASSEFGFAGGDNEQFF.

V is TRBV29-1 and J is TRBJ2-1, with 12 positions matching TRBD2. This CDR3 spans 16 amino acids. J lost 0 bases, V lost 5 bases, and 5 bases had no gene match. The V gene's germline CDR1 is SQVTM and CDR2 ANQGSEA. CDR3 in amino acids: CSVRLAGAISYNEQFF. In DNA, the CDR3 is TGCAGCGTTAGACTAGCGGGGGCCATCTCCTACAATGAGCAGTTCTTC.

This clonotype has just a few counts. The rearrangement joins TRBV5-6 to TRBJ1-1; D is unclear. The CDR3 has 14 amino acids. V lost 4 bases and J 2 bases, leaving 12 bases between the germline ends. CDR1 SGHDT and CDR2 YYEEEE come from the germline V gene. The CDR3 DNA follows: TGTGCCAGCAGCCCCGGAGCCACAAACACTGAAGCTTTCTTT. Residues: CASSPGATNTEAFF.

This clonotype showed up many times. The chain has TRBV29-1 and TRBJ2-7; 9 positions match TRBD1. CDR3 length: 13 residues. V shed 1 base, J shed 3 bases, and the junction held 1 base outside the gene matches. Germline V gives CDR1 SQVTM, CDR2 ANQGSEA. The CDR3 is CSVEGTGVYEQYF. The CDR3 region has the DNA TGCAGCGTTGAAGGGACAGGGGTCTACGAGCAGTACTTC.

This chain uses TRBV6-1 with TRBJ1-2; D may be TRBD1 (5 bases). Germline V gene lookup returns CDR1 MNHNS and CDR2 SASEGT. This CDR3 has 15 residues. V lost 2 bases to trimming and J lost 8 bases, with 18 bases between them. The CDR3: CASSEMNRPVLGYTF. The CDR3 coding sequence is TGTGCCAGCAGTGAAATGAACAGGCCGGTTTTGGGCTACACCTTC.

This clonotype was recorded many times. CDR3 nucleotide sequence: TGCGCCAGCAGCTTACCTAAAACGCCAGATACGCAGTATTTT. It yields the protein CASSLPKTPDTQYF. The chain carries TRBV5-1 and TRBJ2-3; no clear D. The CDR3 loop spans 14 amino acids. CDR1 is SGHRS and CDR2 is YFSETQ in the germline V gene. Deletions cut 2 bases from V and 4 bases from J, with 11 bases between.

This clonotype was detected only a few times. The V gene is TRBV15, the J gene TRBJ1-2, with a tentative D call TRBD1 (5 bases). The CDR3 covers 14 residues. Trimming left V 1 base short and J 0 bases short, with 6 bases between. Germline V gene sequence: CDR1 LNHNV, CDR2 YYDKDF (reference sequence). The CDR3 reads CATSRGTTNYGYTF. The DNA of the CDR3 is TGTGCCACCAGCAGAGGGACAACTAACTATGGCTACACCTTC.